This TCR beta chain appears in the sequencing data of a study of CD8 T cells in ankylosing spondylitis. Overall study findings and caveats: Disease-linked clones reportedly concentrated significantly in matched ankylosing spondylitis synovial fluid. With a CD8+ phenotype, disease-linked clones were relatively rare in peripheral blood. Reactive arthritis synovial fluid and blood were previously reported to contain some motif variants. It appeared that ankylosing spondylitis blood was characterized by a TCR beta motif of roughly 8 highly homologous variants.

Per the germline V gene, CDR1 is SGHTA and CDR2 is FQGNSA. The trim removed 5 bases at V and 8 bases at J, leaving 7 bases unmatched. The CDR3 spans 13 residues. In TCRdb, the 5' RACE reads were re-called with MiXCR into one record per CDR3 protein. The sample lists 300,000 to 400,000 distinct CDR3 sequences, roughly 11% occurring once. This clonotype was recorded many times. Antigen unknown. The clonotype was recovered from a female donor with ankylosing spondylitis or in good health (not recorded which). What was sequenced was blood, either unsorted or a sorted T cell fraction (not recorded which). V and J are TRBV7-2 and TRBJ1-2; 8 bases line up with TRBD1. CDR3 coding DNA: TGTGCCAGCAGCAACCTACAGGGGGTCGGCTACACCTTC. Amino acids: CASSNLQGVGYTF.